Sequencing of this T cell receptor (beta chain) was carried out in a study of monozygotic twins with cystic fibrosis. For the study at large: With about 15 PCR cycles, barcoded libraries came from about 3.2 micrograms of fragmented DNA.

V was pared by 4 bases and J by 0 bases, with 19 bases between. The CDR3 runs to 17 residues. Germline V gives CDR1 GTSNPN, CDR2 SVGIG (reference sequence). Method: immunoSEQ multiplex PCR; TCRdb's copy keeps in-frame clones and lacks some. The sample shows 32,000 or so clones, under 95% of them seen only once. The receptor's source is a girl aged 2-15 years with cystic fibrosis. The J gene is TRBJ1-5, the V gene TRBV30; D possibly corresponds to TRBD1 (6 bases). Sequencing input: blood. Here the CDR3 reads CAWTLRTDPYSNQPQHF. In DNA form, the CDR3 reads TGTGCCTGGACCCTCCGGACAGATCCATATAGCAATCAGCCCCAGCATTTT.